The 19 T cell receptor beta chains reported below all come from one sample, sequenced in a study of regulatory T cells in long-lasting Graves disease. The time point: newly diagnosed GD, antithyroid drugs for less than 3 months. Construction of the TCR library relied on RNA isolated from PBMCs. For TCR beta, libraries came from iRepertoire HTBI primers and Arm-PCR of CDR3 regions. TCRdb analysed the multiplex PCR reads with MiXCR anew, one entry per CDR3 protein. This table holds roughly 500,000 distinct CDR3 sequences, 12% found once. The same sample was also studied in work on T cells in Graves' hyperthyroidism and ophthalmopathy.

The input for sequencing was peripheral blood mononuclear cells (PBMCs), taken at new diagnosis, from a patient treated with antithyroid drugs. The receptor source for this set is a woman aged 25-40 years with Graves disease.

This clonotype was observed a few times. The chain is built from TRBV7-9 and TRBJ2-3; D ambiguous. The CDR3 covers 14 residues. Germline-derived CDR1 and CDR2 are SEHNR and FQNEAQ (reference sequence). The V end lost 5 bases, the J end lost 0 bases, and 9 bases lay between the germline ends. CDR3 loop: CASSPQPSTDTQYF. The CDR3, as DNA: TGTGCCAGCAGCCCTCAACCCAGCACAGATACGCAGTATTTT.

Ten or more counts support this clonotype. The J gene is TRBJ2-1, the V gene TRBV11-3; D may be TRBD2 (6 bases). The CDR3 has 16 residues. Trimming stripped 5 bases from V and 3 bases from J, with 17 bases between. Germline loops: CDR1 SGHNT, CDR2 YENEEA. The DNA of the CDR3 is TGTGCCAGCAGCCCCCGAGCGGGCGGGATCTACAATGAGCAGTTCTTC. Translated, it gives CASSPRAGGIYNEQFF. Drawing the rest from reference TRBV11-3 and TRBJ2-1, the complete variable domain is EAGVVQSPRYKIIEKKQPVAFWCNPISGHNTLYWYLQNLGQGPELLIRYENEEAVDDSQLPKDRFSAERLKGVDSTLKIQPAELGDSAVYLCASSPRAGGIYNEQFFGPGTRLTVL.

This clonotype has at least ten counts. V gene TRBV12-3 or TRBV12-4 combines with J gene TRBJ1-6, with 7 bases that match TRBD1. V was clipped by 6 bases and J by 5 bases; unmatched bases: 7. The CDR3 covers 15 residues. CDR3 nucleotides: TGTGCCAGCAGGGACCGGGACAGAGATAATTCACCCCTCCACTTT. The encoded protein is CASRDRDRDNSPLHF.

The genes are TRBV6-1 and TRBJ2-1; possible D gene TRBD1, 6 bases. The CDR3 is made up of 15 amino acids. Germline CDR1 reads MNHNS; CDR2 reads SASEGT. V lost 8 bases, J lost 2 bases, and 16 bases lay in between. The CDR3 loop is CASGKGGSTYNEQFF. CDR3 in DNA: TGTGCCAGCGGCAAAGGGGGAAGCACCTACAATGAGCAGTTCTTC.

This clonotype was seen repeatedly, ten times or more. The rearrangement links TRBV11-2 to TRBJ2-2, with D possibly TRBD2 on 5 matching bases. Trimming removed 7 bases at V and 1 base at J, with 13 bases between. Per germline, CDR1 SGHAT and CDR2 FQNNGV. The CDR3 contains 15 residues. The CDR3 here is CASTALAGNTGELFF. In DNA, the CDR3 is TGTGCCAGCACCGCACTGGCGGGGAACACCGGGGAGCTGTTTTTT.

This clonotype has a count of ten or more. V and J are TRBV18 and TRBJ1-2; possible D gene TRBD1, 5 bases. This CDR3 region has 14 residues. Per the germline V gene, CDR1 is KGHSH and CDR2 is LQKENI. Trimming pared 0 bases from V and 6 bases from J, leaving 11 bases between. The CDR3 DNA is TGTGCCAGCTCACCACCCGGGGCAGATCATGGCTACACCTTC. The encoded protein is CASSPPGADHGYTF.

In this sample, this clonotype turned up many times. This chain joins TRBV20-1 and TRBJ1-1; D is unclear. This CDR3 comprises 14 residues. Trimming took off 0 bases at V and 2 bases at J, with 10 bases between the two ends. Germline CDR1 and CDR2: DFQATT and SNEGSKA (reference sequence). The DNA for the CDR3 is TGCAGTGCTAGAGAGGGTCCCATAAACACTGAAGCTTTCTTT. The encoded protein is CSAREGPINTEAFF.

In its sample, this clonotype was seen many times. The genes are TRBV7-2 and TRBJ1-1, with D tentatively TRBD1 (6 bases). The CDR3 sequence is 15 residues long. The germline V gene encodes CDR1 SGHTA and CDR2 FQGNSA. V was cut by 1 base and J by 4 bases, with 13 bases left in between. The CDR3 DNA follows: TGTGCCAGCAGCTTAGGGGGGGCCCTCAGCACTGAAGCTTTCTTT. Its translation is CASSLGGALSTEAFF.

This clonotype was counted many times. The V and J genes are TRBV10-3 and TRBJ2-1, with D uncertain. This CDR3 region has 14 residues. Germline CDR1 is ENHRY and CDR2 is SYGVKD. Trimming took off 5 bases at V and 3 bases at J, with 11 bases between the two ends. CDR3 loop: CAISFSDIYNEQFF. In DNA, the CDR3 is TGTGCCATCAGTTTTTCAGACATCTACAATGAGCAGTTCTTC.

V usage is TRBV20-1 and J usage is TRBJ1-2, with a weak D call TRBD1 (5 bases). Germline V gene lookup returns CDR1 DFQATT and CDR2 SNEGSKA (reference sequence). V gave up 7 bases and J gave up 3 bases, with 15 bases separating them. The CDR3 totals 13 residues. CDR3 region: CSVATGADYGYTF. CDR3 sequence (DNA): TGCAGTGTTGCCACAGGTGCTGACTATGGCTACACCTTC.

This chain joins TRBV3-1 and TRBJ1-4; D not resolved. The CDR3 has 14 residues. The germline CDR1 and CDR2 sequences are LGHDT and YNNKEL (reference sequence). Trimming took 3 bases from V and 0 from J, leaving 5 bases between them. The CDR3 here is CASSQFATNEKLFF. For the CDR3, the DNA is TGTGCCAGCAGCCAGTTTGCAACTAATGAAAAACTGTTTTTT.

V and J are TRBV11-2 and TRBJ2-1, with TRBD2 identical over 7 bases. J gave up 4 bases and V 7 bases, and 10 bases lay outside the gene matches. CDR1 and CDR2 from the germline V gene are SGHAT and FQNNGV. The CDR3 is made up of 15 amino acids. This CDR3 reads CASTPGTKNYNEQFF. The CDR3 DNA is TGTGCCAGCACCCCCGGGACTAAGAATTACAATGAGCAGTTCTTC. The complete variable domain, with remaining parts taken from reference TRBV11-2 and TRBJ2-1, reads EAGVAQSPRYKIIEKRQSVAFWCNPISGHATLYWYQQILGQGPKLLIQFQNNGVVDDSQLPKDRFSAERLKGVDSTLKIQPAKLEDSAVYLCASTPGTKNYNEQFFGPGTRLTVL.

This clonotype was detected many times. The chain uses TRBV7-9 and TRBJ1-6, with unresolved D. Germline V gives CDR1 SEHNR, CDR2 FQNEAQ (reference sequence). V was trimmed by 0 bases and J by 8 bases, leaving 14 bases between them. The CDR3 has 16 amino acids. The CDR3 DNA sequence: TGTGCCAGCAGCTTAGCGATTGTCGGACGGGATTCACCCCTCCACTTT. It translates to CASSLAIVGRDSPLHF.

The sample holds many counts of this clonotype. The chain employs TRBV28 and TRBJ2-2; 11 positions agree with TRBD2. V dropped 4 bases and J dropped 4; count of bases not matched to a gene: 5. The CDR3 totals 16 residues. The germline gives CDR1 MDHEN, CDR2 SYDVKM. CDR3 nucleotide sequence: TGTGCCAGCAGTTCCGGACTAGCGGGTAGCACCGGGGAGCTGTTTTTT. It encodes CASSSGLAGSTGELFF.

In its sample, this clonotype was seen many times. The chain combines TRBV15 with TRBJ2-7, with 9 bases aligning to TRBD2. With 2 bases clipped from V and 0 bases from J, the junction kept 11 bases outside the gene matches. The CDR3 consists of 18 residues. The germline gives CDR1 LNHNV, CDR2 YYDKDF (reference sequence). The CDR3 DNA follows: TGTGCCACCAGCAGAATACCCCCTAGCGGGAAAAGCTCCTACGAGCAGTACTTC. Translated: CATSRIPPSGKSSYEQYF.

Ten or more counts support this clonotype. The chain employs TRBV12-3 or TRBV12-4 and TRBJ2-7, with 9 bases identical to TRBD1. The CDR3 contains 13 residues. V was pared by 6 bases and J by 6 bases, with 6 bases of the junction left unmatched. Here the CDR3 DNA reads TGTGCCAGCAGGGACGGACAGGGGACCGAGCAGTACTTC. This gives the protein CASRDGQGTEQYF.

J is TRBJ2-3 and V is TRBV19, with TRBD2 matching 13 bases. Trimming took 3 bases from V and 1 from J; bases not matched to a gene: 7. The CDR3 is 18 residues long. Germline CDR1 LNHDA, CDR2 SQIVND (reference sequence). The CDR3 reads CASSIRRTSGSGTDTQYF. In DNA, the CDR3 is TGTGCCAGTAGTATCCGTCGGACTAGCGGGAGTGGCACAGATACGCAGTATTTT.

The rearrangement joins TRBV7-2 to TRBJ2-5, with D unclear. The CDR3 sequence is 14 residues long. Germline CDR1 and CDR2: SGHTA and FQGNSA. V was cut by 0 bases and J by 5 bases, with 10 bases left in between. CDR3 sequence reads: CASSLAVSEETQYF. CDR3 bases: TGTGCCAGCAGCTTAGCGGTCAGTGAGGAGACCCAGTACTTC.

This clonotype was picked up many times. This chain joins TRBV6-2 or TRBV6-3 and TRBJ2-1; D is unclear. With 0 bases removed from V and 3 bases from J, the gap between germline ends came to 6 bases. In germline, CDR1 is MNHEY, CDR2 SVGEGT. This CDR3 region has 14 residues. In DNA, the CDR3 is TGTGCCAGCAGTTACTCGACGAGCTACAATGAGCAGTTCTTC. It yields the protein CASSYSTSYNEQFF.